The next 9 T cell receptor beta chains were all read from a single sample in a study of control samples from healthy donors and cancer patients (dated by TCRdb to the early 2020s). The receptor library was made with the immunoSEQ multiplex PCR assay. In its TCRdb copy, this immuneACCESS table keeps in-frame sequences only and misses some clones. Where compared with another copy, unresolved V genes explain less than half of these, and the others have no known cause. The sample table shows 100,000 to 150,000 clones, and 75% to 95% are seen once. The biggest ten clones account for 2.5% of the sample. The sequenced material came from blood. These receptor sequences come from a man in his forties or fifties in good health.

The rearrangement links TRBV7-2 to TRBJ2-3, with D perhaps matching TRBD1 (5 bases). Trimming removed 1 base at V and 0 bases at J, with 11 bases between. This CDR3 comprises 16 residues. Germline lookup yields CDR1 SGHTA and CDR2 FQGNSA. The chain's CDR3 is CASSLVPAGSTDTQYF. In nucleotides, the CDR3 is TGTGCCAGCAGCTTAGTACCGGCAGGGAGCACAGATACGCAGTATTTT.

This chain joins TRBV19 and TRBJ2-2, with D tentatively TRBD1 (6 bases). Trimming took off 11 bases at V and 7 bases at J, with 17 bases between the two ends. The CDR3 totals 13 residues. Germline V gene data show CDR1 as LNHDA and CDR2 as SQIVND (reference sequence). CDR3: CACGRDTSGELFF. Written as DNA, the CDR3 is TGTGCCTGCGGCCGGGACACGAGCGGGGAGCTGTTTTTT.

The chain is built from TRBV20-1 and TRBJ2-1; possible D gene TRBD2, 5 bases. The CDR3 is made up of 11 amino acids. Trimming removed 7 bases at V and 7 bases at J, with 11 bases between. Germline V CDR1 and CDR2: DFQATT, SNEGSKA (reference sequence). CDR3 region: CSVRRGNEQFF. CDR3 DNA sequence: TGCAGTGTTCGCCGAGGGAATGAGCAGTTCTTC.

The chain recombines TRBV30 with TRBJ1-1; TRBD1 matches 10 bases. The CDR3 consists of 13 residues. The germline V gene has CDR1 GTSNPN and CDR2 SVGIG (reference sequence). Unmatched junction bases numbered 2, after V lost 3 bases and J lost 4 bases. CDR3 amino acids: CAWSRTGGTEAFF. The CDR3 DNA is TGTGCCTGGAGCAGGACAGGGGGCACTGAAGCTTTCTTT.

The chain is built from TRBV7-9 and TRBJ1-1; no clear D. Looked up from germline, CDR1 is SEHNR and CDR2 is FQNEAQ (reference sequence). The CDR3 runs to 14 residues. Trimming pared 1 base from V and 2 bases from J, leaving 8 bases between. CDR3 nucleotides: TGTGCCAGCAGCTTAGTGAGCAGTAACACTGAAGCTTTCTTT. Protein product: CASSLVSSNTEAFF.

This rearrangement joins TRBV11-2 to TRBJ2-2; 7 bases match TRBD1. The germline CDR1 and CDR2 sequences are SGHAT and FQNNGV. V dropped 2 bases and J dropped 8; count of bases not matched to a gene: 14. There are 17 residues in the CDR3. The CDR3 loop reads CASSLKGAATVGGELFF. CDR3 coding DNA: TGTGCCAGCAGCTTAAAGGGGGCAGCGACAGTCGGGGGGGAGCTGTTTTTT.

The chain recombines TRBV10-3 with TRBJ1-1, with D possibly TRBD1 on 6 matching bases. Germline loops: CDR1 ENHRY, CDR2 SYGVKD. V dropped 4 bases and J dropped 7 bases, with 10 bases sitting between them. This CDR3 region has 12 residues. The CDR3 DNA reads as TGTGCCATCAGTGGGGGGGCTGATGAAGCTTTCTTT. Amino acid sequence: CAISGGADEAFF.

The chain couples TRBV27 to TRBJ2-7, with D possibly being TRBD1 or TRBD2 (6 bases each). The V gene's germline CDR1 is MNHEY and CDR2 SMNVEV (reference sequence). V was trimmed by 4 bases and J by 12 bases, leaving 16 bases between them. The CDR3 sequence is 12 residues long. The CDR3 loop reads CASSSPGARWYF. In nucleotides, the CDR3 is TGTGCCAGCAGTTCCCCGGGGGCGCGCTGGTACTTC.

This clone occurred once. The chain combines TRBV21-1 with TRBJ2-3. TRBV21-1 is annotated as a pseudogene. CDR3 length: 18 residues. The DNA of the CDR3 is TGTGCCAGCAGCAAAGTAGGAAGAGGGGGGACTAGCACAGATACGCAGTATTTT. The encoded protein is CASSKVGRGGTSTDTQYF.